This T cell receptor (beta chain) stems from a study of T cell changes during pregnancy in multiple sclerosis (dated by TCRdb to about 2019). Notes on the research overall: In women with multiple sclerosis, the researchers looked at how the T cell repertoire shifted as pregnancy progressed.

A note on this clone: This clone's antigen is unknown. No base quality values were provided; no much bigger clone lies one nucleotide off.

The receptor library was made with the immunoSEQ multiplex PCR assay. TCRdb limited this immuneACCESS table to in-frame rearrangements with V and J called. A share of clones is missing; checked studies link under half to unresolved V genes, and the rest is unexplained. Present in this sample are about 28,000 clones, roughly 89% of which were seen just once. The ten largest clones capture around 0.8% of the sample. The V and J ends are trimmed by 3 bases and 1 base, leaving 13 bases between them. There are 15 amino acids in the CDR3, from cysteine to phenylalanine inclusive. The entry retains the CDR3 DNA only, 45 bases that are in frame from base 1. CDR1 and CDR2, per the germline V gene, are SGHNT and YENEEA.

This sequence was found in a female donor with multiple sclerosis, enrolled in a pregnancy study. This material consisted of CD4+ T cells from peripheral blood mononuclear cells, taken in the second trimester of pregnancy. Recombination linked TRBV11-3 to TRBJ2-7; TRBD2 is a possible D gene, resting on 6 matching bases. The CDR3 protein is CASSLGEGRSYEQYF. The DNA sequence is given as TGTGCCAGCAGCTTGGGGGAAGGGAGGTCCTACGAGCAGTACTTC.